This TCR beta chain was obtained from a study of breast tumors, draining lymph nodes, adjacent tissues. The lymph nodes were axillary draining lymph nodes from breast cancer patients. V was shortened by 7 bases and J by 0 bases, with 13 bases between the two germline ends. The length of the CDR3 is 15 residues. Germline-derived CDR1 and CDR2 are MNHEY and SMNVEV (reference sequence). One entry per CDR3 protein results from TCRdb running MiXCR on the multiplex PCR reads. The sample consists of 200,000 to 300,000 distinct CDR3 sequences, under 35% of them appearing once. This clonotype was counted between two and nine times. Its antigen is unknown. Study-wide results and limits: The lymph node origin of tumor T cells was framed as consistent with a hypothesis, not demonstrated.

The TCR sequence derives from a female donor with breast cancer. Some clones in this sample may be carry-over from other donors' samples. Sequenced material: axillary lymph node tissue. This chain joins TRBV27 and TRBJ1-5; the D gene is possibly TRBD1 (6 bases). The CDR3 DNA follows: TGTGCCAGCAAAATGGACAGCTATAGCAATCAGCCCCAGCATTTT. Residues: CASKMDSYSNQPQHF.